The next 4 T cell receptor beta chains were all read from a single sample in a study of tumor and adjacent non-tumor tissue in lung cancer. A modified ARM-PCR protocol with three rounds of nested PCR amplified TCRbeta. Using its own MiXCR run on the multiplex PCR reads, TCRdb lists one record per CDR3 protein. The sample has roughly 220,000 distinct CDR3 sequences, roughly 70% seen once. No cell sorting was done before RNA was extracted from the tissue. The sequenced sample was lung tumor tissue. These receptors were taken from a man in his 60s with non-small cell lung cancer.

With regard to this clonotype: At one end, the junction sequence differs from germline, possibly due to a read error. The chain couples TRBV4-3 to TRBJ2-1; TRBD2 agrees at 10 bases. The CDR3 has 16 residues. Germline V gene data show CDR1 as LGHNA and CDR2 as YSLEER. CDR3 sequence reads: CPSSQDLLAGWNKQFF. In DNA, the CDR3 is TGCCCCAGCAGCCAAGATTTACTAGCGGGATGGAATAAGCAGTTCTTC.

A few counts support this clonotype. V usage is TRBV4-2 and J usage is TRBJ2-5, with 8 nucleotides matching TRBD1. With 0 bases clipped from V and 2 bases from J, the junction kept 5 bases outside the gene matches. Germline lookup yields CDR1 LGHNA and CDR2 YNFKEQ. This CDR3 is 16 amino acids long. CDR3 protein: CASSQERQGWQETQYF. The CDR3 nucleotides are TGTGCCAGCAGCCAAGAAAGACAGGGGTGGCAAGAGACCCAGTACTTC.

A remark on this clonotype: A much larger clone lies one base from this, so it may be a read error. The V gene is TRBV29-1, the J gene TRBJ1-2; 7 bases are shared with TRBD1. The germline V gene encodes CDR1 SQVTM and CDR2 ANQGSEA. V shed 6 bases and J 0 bases; nucleotides not matched to a gene: 10. The CDR3 is 15 amino acids. CDR3 loop: CSVGDRRVTNYGYTF. CDR3 in DNA: TGCAGCGTGGGGGACAGACGGGTGACTAACTATGGCTACACCTTC.

With respect to this clonotype: The CDR3 does not end in the conserved phenylalanine or tryptophan, so this is likely a read error. Here the CDR3 DNA reads TGCAGTGCTAGGCCGCTCACTTTATCCACAGATACGCAGTATATT. The encoded protein is CSARPLTLSTDTQYI. This sequence joins TRBV20-1 and TRBJ2-3; D is unresolved. The CDR3 is 15 amino acids. V gave up 3 bases and J gave up 2 bases, with 15 bases separating them. Germline loops: CDR1 DFQATT, CDR2 SNEGSKA (reference sequence).